One and the same sample provided the 6 T cell receptor beta chains below, sequenced in a study of PD-L1 blockade in urothelial cancer (dated by TCRdb to 2017 to 2019). Interpreted using the paper, the time point label stands for: peripheral blood 6 weeks after treatment start. Libraries were made using the immunoSEQ multiplex PCR assay. TCRdb obtained this table from immuneACCESS and retained in-frame rearrangements with V and J assigned. These tables miss some clones; where compared with another copy, unresolved V genes account for less than half of the shortfall, and the remainder is unexplained. This sample gives around 24,000 clones in total; approximately 82% of them show up just once. The ten largest clones capture 1.5% to 2% of the sample. The source material was PBMCs, sampled around atezolizumab (anti-PD-L1) treatment. The receptors originated from a man aged 65 to 79 with urothelial cancer.

The chain combines TRBV2 with TRBJ2-7, with TRBD2 as a possible D gene (5 bases). Per germline, CDR1 SNHLY and CDR2 FYNNEI. The CDR3 loop spans 14 amino acids. V gave up 4 bases and J gave up 2 bases, with 12 bases separating them. CDR3 in DNA: TGTGCCAGCAGTGTGAGAGGGCCCCCCTACGAGCAGTACTTC. It translates to CASSVRGPPYEQYF.

The chain couples TRBV4-3 to TRBJ2-7, with a weak D call TRBD2 (6 bases). Trimming took off 1 base at V and 3 bases at J, with 19 bases between the two ends. Germline lookup yields CDR1 LGHNA and CDR2 YSLEER. CDR3 length: 17 amino acids. Here the CDR3 DNA reads TGCGCCAGCAGCCAAGGGACACCTTTTAGGGGACTCTACGAGCAGTACTTC. Its protein is CASSQGTPFRGLYEQYF.

V gene TRBV19 combines with J gene TRBJ1-1; no firm D call. Germline V CDR1 and CDR2: LNHDA, SQIVND (reference sequence). Trimming stripped 0 bases from V and 8 bases from J, with 4 bases between. The CDR3 is 11 amino acids. The CDR3 protein is CASSIESEAFF. The CDR3 region has the DNA TGTGCCAGTAGTATAGAGTCGGAAGCTTTCTTT. Supplemented by reference TRBV19 and TRBJ1-1, the full variable domain reads DGGITQSPKYLFRKEGQNVTLSCEQNLNHDAMYWYRQDPGQGLRLIYYSQIVNDFQKGDIAEGYSVSREKKESFPLTVTSAQKNPTAFYLCASSIESEAFFGQGTRLTVV.

The chain recombines TRBV4-3 with TRBJ2-1; D perhaps matches TRBD2 (6 bases). Looked up from germline, CDR1 is LGHNA and CDR2 is YSLEER. This CDR3 spans 14 amino acids. Trimming shortened V by 0 bases and J by 10 bases, and 13 bases separated the two germline ends. This CDR3 is CASSQDRGAGEQFF. In DNA, the CDR3 is TGCGCCAGCAGCCAAGATAGGGGCGCGGGGGAGCAGTTCTTC.

The chain employs TRBV19 and TRBJ1-1; D is undetermined. Germline V gene sequence: CDR1 LNHDA, CDR2 SQIVND (reference sequence). The CDR3 sequence is 15 residues long. V gave up 10 bases and J gave up 3 bases, with 21 bases separating them. CDR3 sequence (DNA): TGTGCCACCCGGCCTCGAGGGTGGGGTCACACTGAAGCTTTCTTT. This encodes CATRPRGWGHTEAFF. Full variable domain (rest looked up from reference TRBV19 and TRBJ1-1): DGGITQSPKYLFRKEGQNVTLSCEQNLNHDAMYWYRQDPGQGLRLIYYSQIVNDFQKGDIAEGYSVSREKKESFPLTVTSAQKNPTAFYLCATRPRGWGHTEAFFGQGTRLTVV.

The chain uses TRBV7-2 and TRBJ2-7, with 10 positions matching TRBD1. Germline V gene lookup returns CDR1 SGHTA and CDR2 FQGNSA. The CDR3 is made up of 15 amino acids. Germline trimming cut 5 bases from V and 7 bases from J; bases unmatched to any gene: 11. CDR3 bases: TGTGCCAGCAGCCTACGGGGGACAGGGGATAAAGAGCAGTACTTC. It codes for CASSLRGTGDKEQYF. Drawing the rest from reference TRBV7-2 and TRBJ2-7, the complete variable domain is GAGVSQSPSNKVTEKGKDVELRCDPISGHTALYWYRQSLGQGLEFLIYFQGNSAPDKSGLPSDRFSAERTGGSVSTLTIQRTQQEDSAVYLCASSLRGTGDKEQYFGPGTRLTVT.